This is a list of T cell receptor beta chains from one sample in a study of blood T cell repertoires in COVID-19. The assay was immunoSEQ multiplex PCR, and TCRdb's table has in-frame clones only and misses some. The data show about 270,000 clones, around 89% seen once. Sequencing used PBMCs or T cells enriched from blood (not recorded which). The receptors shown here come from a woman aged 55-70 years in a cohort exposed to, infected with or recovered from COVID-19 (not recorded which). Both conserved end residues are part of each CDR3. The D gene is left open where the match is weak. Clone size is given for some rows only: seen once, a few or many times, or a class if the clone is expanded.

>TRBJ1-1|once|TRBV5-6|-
TGTGCCAGCAGCGGCAGGACACGGAGTAACACTGAAGCTTTCTTT
CASSGRTRSNTEAFF
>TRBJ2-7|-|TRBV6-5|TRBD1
TGTGCCAGCAGTCATACCGGGACAGGGGGCGTCGAGCAGTACTTC
CASSHTGTGGVEQYF
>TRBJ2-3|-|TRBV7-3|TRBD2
TGTGCCAGCAGCTCCGGGAGGGCCGCAGATACGCAGTATTTT
CASSSGRAADTQYF
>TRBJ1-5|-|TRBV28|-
TGTGCCAGCAGTTTTACCCAGCAGCCCCAGCATTTT
CASSFTQQPQHF
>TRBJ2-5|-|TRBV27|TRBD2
TGTGCCAGCAGTTCTTTACAGGGACTAGCGCGAGAGACCCAGTACTTC
CASSSLQGLARETQYF
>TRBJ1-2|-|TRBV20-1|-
TGCAGTGCTAGTAACAGGGACTATGGCTACACCTTC
CSASNRDYGYTF
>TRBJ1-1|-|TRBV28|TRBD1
TGTGCCAGCTCCCGGGGAGGGACAGGGGACACTGAAGCTTTCTTT
CASSRGGTGDTEAFF
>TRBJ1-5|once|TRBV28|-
TGTGCCAGCAGTTTTAACCCAGGCGCCTGGGGCAATCAGCCCCAGCATTTT
CASSFNPGAWGNQPQHF
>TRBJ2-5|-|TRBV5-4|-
TGTGCCAGCAGCTTGGGGTCTCAAGGGGCCCAGGGTTCTGCCCAGTACTTC
CASSLGSQGAQGSAQYF
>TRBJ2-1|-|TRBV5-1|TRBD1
TGCGCCAGCAGCGACGGGACAGGGCGTTACAATGAGCAGTTCTTC
CASSDGTGRYNEQFF
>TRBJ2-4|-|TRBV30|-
TGTGCCTGGAGTGTCACCAGGACACCCTACCGAGGCAAAAACATTCAGTACTTC
CAWSVTRTPYRGKNIQYF
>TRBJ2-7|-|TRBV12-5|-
TGTGCTAGGGTAACTCTTGGCGGAAGAAGCTCCTACGAGCAGTACTTC
CARVTLGGRSSYEQYF
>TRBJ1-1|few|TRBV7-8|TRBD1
TGTGCCAGCAGCTCCGCGGGACAGCATAACACTGAAGCTTTCTTT
CASSSAGQHNTEAFF
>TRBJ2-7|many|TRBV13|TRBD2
TGTGCCAGCAGCTCCCCCTTTCGGACTAGCGGGAGTATCGTGCAGTACTTC
CASSSPFRTSGSIVQYF
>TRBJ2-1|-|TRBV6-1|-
TGTGCCAGCAGTGAATGGGCCTACTCCTACAATGAGCAGTTCTTC
CASSEWAYSYNEQFF
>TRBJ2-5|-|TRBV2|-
TGTGCCAGCAGAGGAGGGGGGGCCCAGTACTTC
CASRGGGAQYF
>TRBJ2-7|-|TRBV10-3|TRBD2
TGTGCCACAGCGGGACTAGGGTCGAGCTACGAGCAGTACTTC
CATAGLGSSYEQYF
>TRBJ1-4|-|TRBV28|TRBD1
TGTGCCAGCAGTCAATCCACAGGGGGCAGGGCTAATGAAAAACTGTTTTTT
CASSQSTGGRANEKLFF
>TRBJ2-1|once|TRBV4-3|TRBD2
TGCGCCAGCAGCCAATGGGGGACCGAGACTAGCGGGATCTACAATGAGCAGTTCTTC
CASSQWGTETSGIYNEQFF
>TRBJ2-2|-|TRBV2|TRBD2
TGTGCCAGCATAGGCGGGGGAAGGGCCGGGGAGCTGTTTTTT
CASIGGGRAGELFF
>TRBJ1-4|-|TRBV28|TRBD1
TGTGCCAGCAGTTCACCGGGACAGGGCTTTAGTAATGAAAAACTGTTTTTT
CASSSPGQGFSNEKLFF
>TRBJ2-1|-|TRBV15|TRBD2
TGTGCCACAAGCACTAGCGGGAGAGTCCACAATGAGCAGTTCTTC
CATSTSGRVHNEQFF
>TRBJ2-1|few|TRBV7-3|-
TGTGCCAGCAGCTTATTGAACTCCAGGTCCTACAATGAGCAGTTCTTC
CASSLLNSRSYNEQFF
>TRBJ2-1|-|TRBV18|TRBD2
TGTGCCAGCTCACCAGCGGGAGAGGAGGATGAGCAGTTCTTC
CASSPAGEEDEQFF
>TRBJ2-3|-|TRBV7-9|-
TGTGCCAGCAGCCCTCCGGGGGTTAGCACAGATACGCAGTATTTT
CASSPPGVSTDTQYF
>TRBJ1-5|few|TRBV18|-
TGTGCCAGCTCACCAGAGGTCAGAACTAGCAATCAGCCCCAGCATTTT
CASSPEVRTSNQPQHF
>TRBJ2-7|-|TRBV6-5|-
TGTGCCAGCAGTTACTCGAGAACGGGGGAGTACGAGCAGTACTTC
CASSYSRTGEYEQYF
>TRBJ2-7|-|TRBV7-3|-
TGTGCCAGCAGCTTAATACAGGGCTACGAGCAGTACTTC
CASSLIQGYEQYF
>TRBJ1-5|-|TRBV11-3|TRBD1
TGTGCCAGCAGCCCCAGGACAGGGAAGGTTCAGCCCCAGCATTTT
CASSPRTGKVQPQHF
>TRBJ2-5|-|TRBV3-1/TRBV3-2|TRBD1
TGTGCCAGCAGCCAAGCGGGACAGGAGACCCAGTACTTC
CASSQAGQETQYF
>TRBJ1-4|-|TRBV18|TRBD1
TGTGCCAGCTCAGGACAGGGGAATGAAAAACTGTTTTTT
CASSGQGNEKLFF
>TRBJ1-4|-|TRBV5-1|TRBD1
TGCGCCAGCAGCCTAGGATACAGGGGTAGCCATGAAAAACTGTTTTTT
CASSLGYRGSHEKLFF
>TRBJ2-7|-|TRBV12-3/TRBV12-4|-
TGTGCCAGCAGCGCTACTAGCTCCGAGCAGTACTTC
CASSATSSEQYF
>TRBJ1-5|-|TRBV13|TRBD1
TGTGCCAGCAGCCTCCGGGACAGGGGGCCCCTGAATCAGCCCCAGCATTTT
CASSLRDRGPLNQPQHF
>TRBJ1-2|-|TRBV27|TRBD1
TGTGCCAGCAGTTCCCGGACAGGGGTTAACTATGGCTACACCTTC
CASSSRTGVNYGYTF
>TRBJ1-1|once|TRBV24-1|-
TGTGCCACTCCCACAGGGAACAAAGCTTTCTTT
CATPTGNKAFF
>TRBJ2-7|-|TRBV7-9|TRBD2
TGTGCCAACCGCCGGCTAGCGGACTACGAGCAGTACTTC
CANRRLADYEQYF
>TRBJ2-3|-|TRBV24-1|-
TGTGCCACCAGTGATATTCAGGGCTCAGATACGCAGTATTTT
CATSDIQGSDTQYF
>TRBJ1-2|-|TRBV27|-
TGTGCCAGCAGTTTAGGGGTCCGAGGGAACTATGGCTACACCTTC
CASSLGVRGNYGYTF
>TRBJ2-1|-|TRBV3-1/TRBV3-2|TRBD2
TGTGCCAGCAGCCAAGCGGGCGGGAGCATCGGCAATGAGCAGTTCTTC
CASSQAGGSIGNEQFF
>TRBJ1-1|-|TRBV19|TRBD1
TGTGCCAGTAGTATGGGGACAGGGAGGAGCATGAACACTGAAGCTTTCTTT
CASSMGTGRSMNTEAFF
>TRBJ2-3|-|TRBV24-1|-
TGTGCCACCAGTGATTGGAGGACTAGCACAGATACGCAGTATTTT
CATSDWRTSTDTQYF
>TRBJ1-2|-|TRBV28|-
TGTGCCAGCAGTTTTGACCCCTCAGGGGGCTACACCTTC
CASSFDPSGGYTF
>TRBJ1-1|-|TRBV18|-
TGTGCCAGCTCACCACCGGGGGGGGGCACTGAAGCTTTCTTT
CASSPPGGGTEAFF